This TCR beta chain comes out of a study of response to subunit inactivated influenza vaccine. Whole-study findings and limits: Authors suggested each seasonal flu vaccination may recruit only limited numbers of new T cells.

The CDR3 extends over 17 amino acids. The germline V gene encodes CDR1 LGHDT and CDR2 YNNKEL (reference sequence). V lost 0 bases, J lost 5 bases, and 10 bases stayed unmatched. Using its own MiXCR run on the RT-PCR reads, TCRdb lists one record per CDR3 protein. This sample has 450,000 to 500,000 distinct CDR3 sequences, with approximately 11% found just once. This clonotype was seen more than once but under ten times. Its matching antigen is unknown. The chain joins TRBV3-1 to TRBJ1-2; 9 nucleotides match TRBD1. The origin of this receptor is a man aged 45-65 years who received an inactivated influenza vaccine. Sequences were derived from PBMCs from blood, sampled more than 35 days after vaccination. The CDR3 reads CASSQEWDRESSYGYTF. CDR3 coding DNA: TGTGCCAGCAGCCAAGAGTGGGACAGGGAGAGTTCATATGGCTACACCTTC.